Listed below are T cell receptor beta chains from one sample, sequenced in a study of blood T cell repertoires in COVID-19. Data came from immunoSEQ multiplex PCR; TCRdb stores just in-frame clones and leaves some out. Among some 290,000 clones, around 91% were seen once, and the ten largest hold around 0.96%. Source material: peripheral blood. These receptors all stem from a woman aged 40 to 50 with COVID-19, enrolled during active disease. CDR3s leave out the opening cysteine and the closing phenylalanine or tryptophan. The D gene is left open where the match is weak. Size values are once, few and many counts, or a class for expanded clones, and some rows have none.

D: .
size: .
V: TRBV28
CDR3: ASSLWPLGEQY

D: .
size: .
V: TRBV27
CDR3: ASSFLDSPLH

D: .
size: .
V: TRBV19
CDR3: ASSIDRGRLNQPQH

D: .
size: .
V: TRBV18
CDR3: ASSPRASEAF

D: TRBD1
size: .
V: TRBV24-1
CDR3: ATSRGTGVTDTQY

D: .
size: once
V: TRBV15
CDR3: ATSLRYRGYSNQPQH

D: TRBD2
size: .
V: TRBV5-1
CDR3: ASSAPGTSGITDTQY

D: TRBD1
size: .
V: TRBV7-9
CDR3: ASSSLGDRFNSPLH

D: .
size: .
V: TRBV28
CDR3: ASSSDIPYEQY

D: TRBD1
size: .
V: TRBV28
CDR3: ASSPGQGAAMNTEAF

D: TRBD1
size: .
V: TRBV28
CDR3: ASRPAGTGLYGYT

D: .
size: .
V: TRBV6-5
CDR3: ASSWERNTEAF

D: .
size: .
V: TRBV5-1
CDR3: ASSLAQGMGTEAF

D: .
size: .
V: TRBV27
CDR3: ASSLNSRNQPQH

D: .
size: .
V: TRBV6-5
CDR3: ASSSGVEQY

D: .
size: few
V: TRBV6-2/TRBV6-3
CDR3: ASSLRRGVNSPLH

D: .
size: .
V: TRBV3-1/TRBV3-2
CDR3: ASSQVGRDTQY

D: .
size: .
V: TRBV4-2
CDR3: ASSDASGHGTDTQY

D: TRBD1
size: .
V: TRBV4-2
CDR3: ASSQGSGGSGYT

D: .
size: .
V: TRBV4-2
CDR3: ASSQDRGRGLVDSGNTIY

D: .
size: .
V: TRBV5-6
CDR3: ASSLGRPLEPQH

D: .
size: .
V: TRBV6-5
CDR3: ASSSLAAGGTQY

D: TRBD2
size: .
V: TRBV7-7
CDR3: ASSLTSGNREQF

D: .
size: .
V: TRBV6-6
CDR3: ASRPRGQAKNIQY

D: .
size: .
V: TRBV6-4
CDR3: ASSREGGENQPQH

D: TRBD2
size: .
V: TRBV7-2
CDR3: ASIPGGTGELF

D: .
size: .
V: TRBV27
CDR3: ASSRQGLPYEQY

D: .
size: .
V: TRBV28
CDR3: ASNLGRINEKLF

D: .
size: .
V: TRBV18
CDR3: ASSPRGRTNEKLF

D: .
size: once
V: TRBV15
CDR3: ATSIGVLGETQY

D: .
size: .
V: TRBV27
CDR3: ASSPLPGADGYT

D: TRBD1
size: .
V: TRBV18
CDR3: ASSPIDREDTIY

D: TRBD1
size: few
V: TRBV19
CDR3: ASSIRGQGYSNQPQH

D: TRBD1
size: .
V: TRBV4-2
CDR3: ASSQGGTALQGTQY

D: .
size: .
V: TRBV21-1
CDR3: ASSKRDAGGHSNQPQH

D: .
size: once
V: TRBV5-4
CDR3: ASSLGSGLAKNIQY

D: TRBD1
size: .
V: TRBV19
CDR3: ASSSIDRVANEQF

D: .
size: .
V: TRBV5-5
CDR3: ASSDPLESYEQY

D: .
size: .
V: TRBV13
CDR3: ASSNRQGLADEQF

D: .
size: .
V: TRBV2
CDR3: ASSESLAGTLH